This T cell receptor beta chain is drawn from a study of T cell changes during pregnancy in multiple sclerosis. Profiling relied on immunoSEQ multiplex PCR, and the TCRdb table lists in-frame clones only, not all of them. Of approximately 69,000 clones detected, less than 95% appear once; the ten largest clones hold around 0.6%. In germline, CDR1 is SGHTA, CDR2 FQGNSA. Losses at the gene ends were 5 bases for V and 7 bases for J; bases not matched to a gene: 5. The length of the CDR3 is 14 residues. The clonotype was recovered from a female donor with multiple sclerosis, enrolled in a pregnancy study. The sequences come from peripheral blood, collected in the third trimester of pregnancy. V gene TRBV7-2 combines with J gene TRBJ1-2, with 12 bases identical to TRBD1. CDR3 sequence reads: CASSRDRGRFGYTF. CDR3 in DNA: TGTGCCAGCAGCAGGGACAGGGGGCGTTTTGGCTACACCTTC.